Shown below are 5 T cell receptor beta chains from a single sample sequenced in a study of blood T cell repertoires in COVID-19. The protocol was immunoSEQ multiplex PCR, while the TCRdb copy is restricted to in-frame clones and leaves out a portion. The table lists under 150,000 clones, roughly 78% of them singletons, with 3% to 4.5% in the top ten. Sequenced sample: peripheral blood. Receptors were obtained from a man in his 60s with acute or convalescent COVID-19.

This clone was counted between two and nine times. The rearrangement links TRBV30 to TRBJ1-5; a possible D gene is TRBD1 (6 bases). The CDR3 has 14 amino acids. Trimming removed 2 bases at V and 6 bases at J, with 14 bases between. Germline lookup yields CDR1 GTSNPN and CDR2 SVGIG (reference sequence). Here the CDR3 reads CAWSSQGRGQPQHF. The DNA for the CDR3 is TGTGCCTGGAGTTCCCAGGGGAGAGGTCAGCCCCAGCATTTT.

The chain employs TRBV10-3 and TRBJ1-5; 7 bases agree with TRBD1. The CDR3 has 13 amino acids. CDR1 ENHRY and CDR2 SYGVKD come from the germline V gene. Trimming removed 11 bases from V and 2 bases from J; junction bases left unmatched: 6. The chain's CDR3 is CAATGTGNQPQHF. The DNA for the CDR3 is TGTGCCGCGACAGGGACGGGCAATCAGCCCCAGCATTTT.

The chain combines TRBV27 with TRBJ2-3, with D hard to call. Trimming removed 6 bases at V and 1 base at J, with 14 bases between. Germline-derived CDR1 and CDR2 are MNHEY and SMNVEV (reference sequence). The CDR3 has 15 residues. The CDR3: CASRTGSWGTDTQYF. CDR3 in DNA: TGTGCCAGCAGGACTGGCTCCTGGGGCACAGATACGCAGTATTTT.

The chain has TRBV5-1 and TRBJ1-2; 10 positions agree with TRBD1. Germline V lookup: CDR1 SGHRS, CDR2 YFSETQ. This CDR3 comprises 13 residues. V dropped 8 bases and J dropped 5; count of bases not matched to a gene: 6. The DNA of the CDR3 is TGCGCCAGTACCTTGGACAGGGGGTATGGCTACACCTTC. Amino acids: CASTLDRGYGYTF.

The V gene is TRBV5-3, the J gene TRBJ2-5; possible D gene TRBD2, 5 bases. TRBV5-3 is labeled an ORF, and its function is uncertain. V lost 4 bases, J lost 4 bases, and 14 bases lay in between. The CDR3 totals 14 residues. Written as DNA, the CDR3 is TGTGCCAGAAGCCCCCCGGGATGTGGAGAGACCCAGTACTTC. Amino acids: CARSPPGCGETQYF.